This TCR beta chain emerged from a study of PD-1 blockade in classical Hodgkin lymphoma. Study-wide context: Intravenous delivery of nivolumab at 3 mg/kg to patients occurred every 2 weeks. Overall study results and limits: Complete responders had baseline diversity similar to newly diagnosed patients. Reasons behind the repertoire differences stay unclear, perhaps disease activity or earlier therapy. Healthy donors were reported to have higher baseline TCR diversity than newly diagnosed patients.

CDR3 length: 15 residues. In germline, CDR1 is SGHKS, CDR2 YYEKEE (reference sequence). Unmatched junction bases numbered 7, after V lost 4 bases and J lost 0 bases. The time point is: cycle 4 day 1 (C4D1), after six to seven weeks of nivolumab. All trial patients relapsed after autologous stem cell transplantation. Data came from immunoSEQ multiplex PCR; TCRdb stores just in-frame clones and leaves some out. The sample has about 93,000 clones, over 75% seen once. This clone was seen only a few times. No antigen is known for it. The receptor was derived from a human donor with classical Hodgkin lymphoma. The V gene is TRBV5-5, the J gene TRBJ2-7; 7 bases agree with TRBD2. Sequenced here: peripheral blood mononuclear cells (PBMCs), sampled before the fourth cycle of nivolumab. CDR3 sequence: CASSGGGQSSYEQYF. The CDR3 nucleotides are TGTGCCAGCAGCGGGGGAGGGCAAAGCTCCTACGAGCAGTACTTC.